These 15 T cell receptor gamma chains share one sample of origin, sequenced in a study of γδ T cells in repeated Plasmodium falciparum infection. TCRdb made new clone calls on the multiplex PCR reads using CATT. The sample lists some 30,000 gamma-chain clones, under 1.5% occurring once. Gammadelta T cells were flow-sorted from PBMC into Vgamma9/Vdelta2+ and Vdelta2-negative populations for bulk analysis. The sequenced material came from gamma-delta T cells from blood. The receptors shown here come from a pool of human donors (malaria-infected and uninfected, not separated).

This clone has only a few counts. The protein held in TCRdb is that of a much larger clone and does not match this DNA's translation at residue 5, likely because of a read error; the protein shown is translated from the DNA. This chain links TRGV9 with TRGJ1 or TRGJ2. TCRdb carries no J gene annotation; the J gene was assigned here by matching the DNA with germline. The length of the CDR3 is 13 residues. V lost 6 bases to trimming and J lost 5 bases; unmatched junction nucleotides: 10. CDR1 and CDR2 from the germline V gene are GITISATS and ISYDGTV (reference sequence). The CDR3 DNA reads TGTGCCTTGTGGAAGAAGCGGAATTATAAGAAACTCTTT. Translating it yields CALWKKRNYKKLF.

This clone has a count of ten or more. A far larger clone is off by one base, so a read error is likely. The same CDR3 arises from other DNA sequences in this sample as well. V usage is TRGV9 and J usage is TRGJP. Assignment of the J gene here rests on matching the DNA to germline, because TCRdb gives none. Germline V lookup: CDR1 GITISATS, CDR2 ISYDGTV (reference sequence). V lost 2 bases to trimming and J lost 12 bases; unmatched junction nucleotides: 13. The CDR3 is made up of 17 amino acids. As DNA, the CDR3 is TGTGCCTTGTGGGAGGCCCGGGTTCAGCGGGGCAAAAAAATCAAGGTATTT. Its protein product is CALWEARVQRGKKIKVF.

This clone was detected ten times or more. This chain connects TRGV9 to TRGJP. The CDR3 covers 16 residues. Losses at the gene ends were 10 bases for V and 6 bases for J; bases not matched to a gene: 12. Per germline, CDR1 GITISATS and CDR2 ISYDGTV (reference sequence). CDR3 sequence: CAFTLRRELGKKIKVF. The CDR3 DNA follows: TGTGCCTTCACCCTTCGACGAGAGTTGGGCAAAAAAATCAAGGTATTT.

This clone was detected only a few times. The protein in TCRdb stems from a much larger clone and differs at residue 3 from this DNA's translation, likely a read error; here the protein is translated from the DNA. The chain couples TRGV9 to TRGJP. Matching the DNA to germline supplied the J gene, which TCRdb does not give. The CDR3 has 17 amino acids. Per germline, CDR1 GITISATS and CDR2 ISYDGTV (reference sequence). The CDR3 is CASWEVQGELGKKIKVF. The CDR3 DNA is TGTGCCTCGTGGGAGGTGCAGGGTGAGTTGGGCAAAAAAATCAAGGTATTT.

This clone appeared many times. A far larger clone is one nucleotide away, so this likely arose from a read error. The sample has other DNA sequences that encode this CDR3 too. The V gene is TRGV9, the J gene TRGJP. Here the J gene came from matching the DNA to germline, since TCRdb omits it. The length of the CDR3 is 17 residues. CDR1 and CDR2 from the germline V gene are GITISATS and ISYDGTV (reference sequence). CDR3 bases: TGTGCCTTGTGGGAGGTCCCAACCGAGTTGGGCAAGAAAATCAAGGTATTT. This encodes CALWEVPTELGKKIKVF.

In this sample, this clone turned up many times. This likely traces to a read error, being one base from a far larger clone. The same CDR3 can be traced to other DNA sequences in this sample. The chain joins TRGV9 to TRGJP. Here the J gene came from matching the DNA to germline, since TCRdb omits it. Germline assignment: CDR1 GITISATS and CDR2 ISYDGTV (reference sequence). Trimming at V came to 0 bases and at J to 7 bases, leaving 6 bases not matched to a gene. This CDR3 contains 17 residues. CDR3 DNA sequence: TGTGCCTTGTGGGAGGTGCTGAGGGAGTTGGGCAAAAAAATCAAGGTATTT. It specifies CALWEVLRELGKKIKVF.

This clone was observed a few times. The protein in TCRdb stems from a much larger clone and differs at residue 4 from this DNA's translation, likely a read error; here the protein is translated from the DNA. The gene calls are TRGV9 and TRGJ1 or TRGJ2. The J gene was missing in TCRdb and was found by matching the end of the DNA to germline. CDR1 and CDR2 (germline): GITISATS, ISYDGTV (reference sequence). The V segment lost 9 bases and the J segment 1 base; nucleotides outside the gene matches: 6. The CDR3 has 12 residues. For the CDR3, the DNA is TGTGCCTTGCGGACCAATTATTATAAGAAACTCTTT. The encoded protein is CALRTNYYKKLF.

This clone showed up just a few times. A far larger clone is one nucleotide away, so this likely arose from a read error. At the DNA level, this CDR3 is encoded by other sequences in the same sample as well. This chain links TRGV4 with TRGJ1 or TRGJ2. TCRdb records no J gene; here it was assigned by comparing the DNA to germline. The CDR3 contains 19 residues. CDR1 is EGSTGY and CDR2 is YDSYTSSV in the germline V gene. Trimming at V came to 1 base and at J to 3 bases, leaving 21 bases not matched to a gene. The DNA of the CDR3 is TGTGCCACCTGGGATGGATTAGAGTGGATGCACGATTCTTATTATAAGAAACTCTTT. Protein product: CATWDGLEWMHDSYYKKLF.

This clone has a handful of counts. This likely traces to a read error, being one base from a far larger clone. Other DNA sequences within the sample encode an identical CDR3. The CDR3 DNA reads TGTGCCACCTGGACCTATAGTAGCGATTGGATCAAGACGTTT. Translation gives CATWTYSSDWIKTF. The chain employs TRGV4 and TRGJP2. In the absence of a J gene in TCRdb, the DNA was matched to germline to assign it here. Germline V gives CDR1 EGSTGY, CDR2 YDSYTSSV. The CDR3 has 14 amino acids.

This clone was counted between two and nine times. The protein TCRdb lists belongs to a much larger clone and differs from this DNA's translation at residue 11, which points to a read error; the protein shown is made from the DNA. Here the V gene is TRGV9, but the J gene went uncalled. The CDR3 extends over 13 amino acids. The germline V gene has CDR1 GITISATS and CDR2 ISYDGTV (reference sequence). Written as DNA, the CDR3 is TGTGCCTTGTGGGAGGTACTTCATTATAAGGAACTCTTT. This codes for CALWEVLHYKELF.

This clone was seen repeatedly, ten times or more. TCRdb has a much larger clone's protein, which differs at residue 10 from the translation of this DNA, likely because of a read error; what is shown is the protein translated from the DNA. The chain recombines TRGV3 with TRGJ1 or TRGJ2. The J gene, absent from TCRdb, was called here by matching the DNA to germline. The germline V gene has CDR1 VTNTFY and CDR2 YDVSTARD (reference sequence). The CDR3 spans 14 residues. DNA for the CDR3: TGTGCCACCTGGGACAGCCTTTATTATCATAAGAAACTCTTT. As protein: CATWDSLYYHKKLF.

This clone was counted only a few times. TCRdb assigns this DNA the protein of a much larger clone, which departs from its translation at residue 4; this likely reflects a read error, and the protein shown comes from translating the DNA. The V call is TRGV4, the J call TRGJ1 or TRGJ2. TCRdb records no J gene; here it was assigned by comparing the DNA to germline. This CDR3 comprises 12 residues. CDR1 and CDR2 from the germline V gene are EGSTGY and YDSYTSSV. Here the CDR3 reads CATRDDCYKKLF. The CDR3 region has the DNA TGTGCCACCCGGGATGATTGTTATAAGAAACTCTTT.

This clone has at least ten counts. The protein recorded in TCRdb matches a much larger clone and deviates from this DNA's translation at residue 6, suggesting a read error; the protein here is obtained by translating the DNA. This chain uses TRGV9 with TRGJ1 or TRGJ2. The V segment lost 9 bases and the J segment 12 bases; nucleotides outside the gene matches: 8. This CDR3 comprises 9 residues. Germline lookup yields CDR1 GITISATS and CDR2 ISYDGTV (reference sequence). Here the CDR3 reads CALERGKLF. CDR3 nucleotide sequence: TGTGCCTTGGAACGGGGGAAACTCTTT.

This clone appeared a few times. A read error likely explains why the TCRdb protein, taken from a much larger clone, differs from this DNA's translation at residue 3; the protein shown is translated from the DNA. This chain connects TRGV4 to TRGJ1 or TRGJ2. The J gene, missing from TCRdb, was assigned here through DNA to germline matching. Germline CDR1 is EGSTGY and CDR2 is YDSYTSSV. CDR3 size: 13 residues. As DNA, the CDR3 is TGTGCCGCCTGGGATTCCGTGGGTTATAAGAAACTCTTT. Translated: CAAWDSVGYKKLF.

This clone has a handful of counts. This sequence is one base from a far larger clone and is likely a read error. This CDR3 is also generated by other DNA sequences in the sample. This CDR3 reads CALWEVQSTSLGKKIKVF. For the CDR3, the DNA is TGTGCCTTGTGGGAGGTGCAGTCTACGAGTTTGGGCAAAAAAATCAAAGTATTT. No J gene was called, and the V gene is TRGV9. The CDR3 runs 18 residues. Germline V gene lookup returns CDR1 GITISATS and CDR2 ISYDGTV (reference sequence).